The 28 T cell receptor beta chains reported below all come from one sample, sequenced in a study of PD-L1 blockade in urothelial cancer. Using immunoSEQ multiplex PCR, the repertoire was profiled, and TCRdb retains in-frame clones only, with some absent. The sample has approximately 51,000 clones; approximately 84% are singletons. The material sequenced was PBMCs, taken around atezolizumab (anti-PD-L1) treatment. The receptors shown here come from a man aged 60 to 75 with urothelial cancer.

The chain has TRBV27 and TRBJ2-2; 7 nucleotides match TRBD1. The CDR3 extends over 17 amino acids. Per germline, CDR1 MNHEY and CDR2 SMNVEV (reference sequence). Trimming at V came to 0 bases and at J to 5 bases, leaving 9 bases not matched to a gene. CDR3 DNA: TGTGCCAGCAGTTTATCGTTTCGACAGGGCGTGACCGGGGAGCTGTTTTTT. The encoded protein is CASSLSFRQGVTGELFF.

V and J are TRBV11-2 and TRBJ2-1; 11 nucleotides align to TRBD2. Looked up from germline, CDR1 is SGHAT and CDR2 is FQNNGV. V gave up 6 bases and J gave up 3 bases; unmatched junction bases: 4. CDR3 length: 15 amino acids. CDR3 protein: CASSTLAGDYNEQFF. The CDR3 DNA reads TGTGCCAGCAGTACACTAGCGGGGGACTACAATGAGCAGTTCTTC.

This clone has at least ten counts. CDR3 sequence reads: CASSLDPGQGRETQYF. The DNA for the CDR3 is TGTGCCAGCAGCTTGGATCCGGGACAGGGTAGGGAGACCCAGTACTTC. The chain has TRBV5-4 and TRBJ2-5; 9 nucleotides align to TRBD1. The CDR3 is 16 amino acids. The germline V gene encodes CDR1 SGHNT and CDR2 YYREEE (reference sequence). The trim removed 0 bases at V and 5 bases at J, leaving 8 bases unmatched.

The gene calls are TRBV6-1 and TRBJ1-2, with D possibly being TRBD1 (5 bases). Germline CDR1 and CDR2: MNHNS and SASEGT. CDR3 length: 10 amino acids. V was clipped by 11 bases and J by 5 bases, with 9 bases between them. CDR3 DNA sequence: TGTGCCGGAGGGGATTATGGCTACACCTTC. Its protein is CAGGDYGYTF.

The CDR3 is CASSLDGAQTRTDTQYF. In DNA, the CDR3 is TGCGCCAGCAGCTTGGATGGAGCACAAACACGCACAGATACGCAGTATTTT. This sequence joins TRBV5-1 and TRBJ2-3; D ambiguous. This CDR3 has 17 residues. The germline CDR1 and CDR2 sequences are SGHRS and YFSETQ. Trimming pared 0 bases from V and 1 base from J, leaving 15 bases between.

The rearrangement joins TRBV28 to TRBJ2-5; D is possibly TRBD2 (6 bases). The V gene's germline CDR1 is MDHEN and CDR2 SYDVKM. Trimming stripped 4 bases from V and 5 bases from J, with 17 bases between. CDR3 length: 15 amino acids. CDR3: CASSSAPLAGETQYF. The CDR3 coding sequence is TGTGCCAGCAGTTCAGCCCCACTAGCAGGGGAGACCCAGTACTTC.

The chain employs TRBV29-1 and TRBJ2-3; 9 nucleotides match TRBD2. This CDR3 region has 13 residues. Trimming at V came to 5 bases and at J to 2 bases, leaving 2 bases not matched to a gene. From germline, CDR1 is SQVTM and CDR2 ANQGSEA. CDR3 sequence: CSVPSGNTDTQYF. Written as DNA, the CDR3 is TGCAGCGTTCCTAGCGGGAACACAGATACGCAGTATTTT.

The chain has TRBV4-2 and TRBJ2-2, with 9 bases that match TRBD2. The germline V gene encodes CDR1 LGHNA and CDR2 YNFKEQ. The CDR3 consists of 17 residues. Germline trimming cut 4 bases from V and 1 base from J; bases unmatched to any gene: 7. CDR3 DNA sequence: TGTGCCAGCAGCCGGCCTAGCGGGGACAAGAACACCGGGGAGCTGTTTTTT. Amino acid sequence: CASSRPSGDKNTGELFF.

J is TRBJ1-1 and V is TRBV20-1, with D possibly matching TRBD1 (5 bases). The length of the CDR3 is 11 residues. CDR1 is DFQATT, CDR2 SNEGSKA, per germline (reference sequence). The CDR3 reads CGGLGGTEAFF. The CDR3 DNA sequence: TGCGGGGGACTGGGCGGCACTGAAGCTTTCTTT.

This clone was counted only a few times. This chain uses TRBV18 with TRBJ1-1, with a possible D match to TRBD1 (6 bases). V was shortened by 6 bases and J by 1 base, with 15 bases between the two germline ends. CDR3 length: 15 amino acids. Germline CDR1 is KGHSH and CDR2 is LQKENI. The CDR3 sequence is CASSGRGATNTEAFF. Written as DNA, the CDR3 is TGTGCCAGCTCGGGACGGGGGGCGACGAACACTGAAGCTTTCTTT. The entire variable domain, with the rest obtained from reference TRBV18 and TRBJ1-1, is as follows: NAGVMQNPRHLVRRRGQEARLRCSPMKGHSHVYWYRQLPEEGLKFMVYLQKENIIDESGMPKERFSAEFPKEGPSILRIQQVVRGDSAAYFCASSGRGATNTEAFFGQGTRLTVV.

The chain links TRBV7-9 to TRBJ2-1, with TRBD1 as a possible D gene (5 bases). Trimming pared 4 bases from V and 0 bases from J, leaving 7 bases between. The CDR3 loop spans 14 amino acids. Germline CDR1 reads SEHNR; CDR2 reads FQNEAQ (reference sequence). The CDR3 nucleotides are TGTGCCAGCAGCTGGGGCAGCTCCTACAATGAGCAGTTCTTC. This encodes CASSWGSSYNEQFF.

V is TRBV7-8 and J is TRBJ2-1; D remains unclear. This CDR3 spans 15 amino acids. Germline CDR1 reads SGHVS; CDR2 reads FQNEAQ. The V gene lost 1 base and the J gene lost 7 bases, with 14 bases spanning the gap. The CDR3, as DNA: TGTGCCAGCAGCTTAGATGACTCAATCGGTAATGAGCAGTTCTTC. It yields the protein CASSLDDSIGNEQFF.

This sequence joins TRBV5-1 and TRBJ2-6; 14 nucleotides line up with TRBD2. V shed 4 bases, J shed 4 bases, and the junction held 7 bases outside the gene matches. Per germline, CDR1 SGHRS and CDR2 YFSETQ. The CDR3 loop spans 18 amino acids. This chain's CDR3 is CASSAPTSGRGGANVLTF. The CDR3 nucleotides are TGCGCCAGCAGCGCCCCGACTAGCGGGAGGGGAGGGGCCAACGTCCTGACTTTC.

This clone has only a few counts. The chain is built from TRBV4-2 and TRBJ2-1, with D possibly TRBD2 on 6 matching bases. Trimming stripped 0 bases from V and 6 bases from J, with 12 bases between. Looked up from germline, CDR1 is LGHNA and CDR2 is YNFKEQ. The CDR3 spans 15 residues. The DNA of the CDR3 is TGTGCCAGCAGCCAAGAAGGGGCGGGGCCCAATGAGCAGTTCTTC. Translation: CASSQEGAGPNEQFF.

The chain is built from TRBV10-3 and TRBJ2-3, with 8 bases aligning to TRBD2. The CDR3 has 16 residues. CDR1 ENHRY and CDR2 SYGVKD come from the germline V gene. V lost 4 bases, J lost 3 bases, and 9 bases stayed unmatched. This chain's CDR3 is CAISVASGGPTDTQYF. CDR3 DNA sequence: TGTGCCATCAGTGTAGCCAGCGGGGGCCCTACAGATACGCAGTATTTT.

Points on this clone: Other DNA sequences of this sample code for an identical CDR3. The chain is built from TRBV7-2 and TRBJ1-3; the D gene is possibly TRBD1 (6 bases). The CDR3 totals 14 residues. V was clipped by 5 bases and J by 1 base, with 9 bases between them. Germline CDR1 is SGHTA and CDR2 is FQGNSA. The CDR3 is CASSLRGSGNTIYF. CDR3 sequence (DNA): TGTGCCAGCAGCCTCAGGGGATCTGGAAACACCATATATTTT. Drawing the rest from reference TRBV7-2 and TRBJ1-3, the complete variable domain is GAGVSQSPSNKVTEKGKDVELRCDPISGHTALYWYRQSLGQGLEFLIYFQGNSAPDKSGLPSDRFSAERTGGSVSTLTIQRTQQEDSAVYLCASSLRGSGNTIYFGEGSWLTVV.

CDR3 coding DNA: TGTGCCAGCAGCATCCAGCGGGGGGGGAACAAAAACATTCAGTACTTC. It specifies CASSIQRGGNKNIQYF. This sequence joins TRBV7-2 and TRBJ2-4, with 10 bases aligning to TRBD2. This CDR3 is built from 16 residues. Trimming took 5 bases from V and 3 from J; bases not matched to a gene: 7. Germline values: CDR1 SGHTA, CDR2 FQGNSA.

The chain combines TRBV4-1 with TRBJ2-4, with D perhaps matching TRBD2 (5 bases). The V gene lost 1 base and the J gene lost 1 base, with 14 bases spanning the gap. Germline-derived CDR1 and CDR2 are MGHRA and YSYEKL. This CDR3 has 17 amino acids. CDR3 amino acids: CASSQVFRVAAKNIQYF. In DNA, the CDR3 is TGCGCCAGCAGCCAAGTCTTTAGGGTAGCGGCCAAAAACATTCAGTACTTC.

The chain combines TRBV15 with TRBJ1-5; a weak D match, TRBD1 (6 bases). CDR1 and CDR2 from the germline V gene are LNHNV and YYDKDF (reference sequence). The CDR3 has 14 residues. V was trimmed by 3 bases and J by 11 bases, leaving 17 bases between them. In nucleotides, the CDR3 is TGTGCCACCAGCAGCCGACAGGTTCAACGGGCCCAGCATTTT. Its protein product is CATSSRQVQRAQHF.

CDR3 DNA sequence: TGTGCCAGCAGTCAATCCACAGATACGCAGTATTTT. It is translated as CASSQSTDTQYF. The chain is built from TRBV27 and TRBJ2-3; D not resolved. Germline CDR1 is MNHEY and CDR2 is SMNVEV (reference sequence). Trimming shortened V by 5 bases and J by 2 bases, and 5 bases separated the two germline ends. The CDR3 has 12 residues.

The chain uses TRBV9 and TRBJ2-4, with 7 nucleotides matching TRBD1. V gave up 3 bases and J gave up 9 bases; unmatched junction bases: 9. CDR1 is SGDLS, CDR2 YYNGEE, per germline. The length of the CDR3 is 14 residues. The CDR3 nucleotides are TGTGCCAGCAGCGGGGACAGCCGAGGGGGCATTCAGTACTTC. This translates into CASSGDSRGGIQYF.

J is TRBJ1-1 and V is TRBV9, with 7 bases matching TRBD1. V trimming: 3 bases; J trimming: 1 base; junction bases outside the gene matches: 9. The germline CDR1 and CDR2 sequences are SGDLS and YYNGEE. This CDR3 contains 16 residues. The CDR3 DNA follows: TGTGCCAGCAGCGGCCCACAGGGGTACGGGAACACTGAAGCTTTCTTT. It specifies CASSGPQGYGNTEAFF.

The genes are TRBV11-3 and TRBJ2-5; perhaps TRBD2 as D (5 bases). The germline V gene has CDR1 SGHNT and CDR2 YENEEA. Deletions cut 3 bases from V and 8 bases from J, with 19 bases between. There are 15 residues in the CDR3. As DNA, the CDR3 is TGTGCCAGCAGCTTCGTAAGGACCGTCCGGGGTACCCAGTACTTC. Its translation is CASSFVRTVRGTQYF.

The chain carries TRBV28 and TRBJ2-5; TRBD2 is a possible D gene (5 bases). Per germline, CDR1 MDHEN and CDR2 SYDVKM. The CDR3 length is 13 residues. V was trimmed by 7 bases and J by 0 bases, leaving 9 bases between them. Written as DNA, the CDR3 is TGTGCCAGCAAGAGCGGAAACCAAGAGACCCAGTACTTC. Translating gives CASKSGNQETQYF.

The chain uses TRBV28 and TRBJ1-2; no definite D call. Germline assignment: CDR1 MDHEN and CDR2 SYDVKM. The CDR3 loop spans 13 amino acids. Trimming took off 6 bases at V and 8 bases at J, with 16 bases between the two ends. The CDR3 sequence is CASSVGQSSGYTF. The CDR3 nucleotides read TGTGCCAGCAGCGTTGGGCAATCTAGCGGCTACACCTTC.

This chain links TRBV15 with TRBJ2-7, with TRBD1 matching 9 bases. V was clipped by 3 bases and J by 6 bases; unmatched bases: 6. The CDR3 is made up of 14 amino acids. Germline V CDR1 and CDR2: LNHNV, YYDKDF (reference sequence). This CDR3 is CATSSGTGSAEQYF. The CDR3 nucleotides are TGTGCCACCAGCAGCGGGACAGGGTCGGCCGAGCAGTACTTC.

V and J are TRBV6-1 and TRBJ2-4, with D tentatively TRBD2 (6 bases). Trimming cost V 3 bases and J 3 bases, with 12 bases left between them. CDR1 is MNHNS, CDR2 SASEGT, per germline. This CDR3 is built from 15 residues. CDR3: CASSEVSAGKNIQYF. CDR3 nucleotides: TGTGCCAGCAGTGAGGTTTCAGCGGGCAAAAACATTCAGTACTTC.

The chain employs TRBV4-1 and TRBJ1-2; D call uncertain. Germline CDR1 reads MGHRA; CDR2 reads YSYEKL. The CDR3 spans 14 residues. V lost 0 bases, J lost 4 bases, and 9 bases lay in between. The CDR3 nucleotides are TGCGCCAGCAGCCAAGATAAGGAGCGCTATGGCTACACCTTC. This encodes CASSQDKERYGYTF.